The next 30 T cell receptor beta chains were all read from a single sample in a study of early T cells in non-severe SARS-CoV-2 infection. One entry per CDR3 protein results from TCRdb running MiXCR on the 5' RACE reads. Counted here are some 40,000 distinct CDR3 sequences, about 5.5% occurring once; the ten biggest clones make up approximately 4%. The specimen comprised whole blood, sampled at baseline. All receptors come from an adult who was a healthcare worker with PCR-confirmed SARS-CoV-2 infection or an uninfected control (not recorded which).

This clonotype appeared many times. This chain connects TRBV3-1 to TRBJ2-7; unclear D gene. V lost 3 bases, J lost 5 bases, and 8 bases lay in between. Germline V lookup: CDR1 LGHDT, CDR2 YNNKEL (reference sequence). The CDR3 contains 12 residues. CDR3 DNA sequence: TGTGCCAGCAGCCAGCCCTGGGACGAGCAGTACTTC. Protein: CASSQPWDEQYF.

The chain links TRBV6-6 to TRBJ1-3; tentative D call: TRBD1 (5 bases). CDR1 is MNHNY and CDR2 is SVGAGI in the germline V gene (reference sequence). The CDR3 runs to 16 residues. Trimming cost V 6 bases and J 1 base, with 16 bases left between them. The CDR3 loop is CASRLRGLRSGNTIYF. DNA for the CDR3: TGTGCCAGCAGACTCCGGGGCCTCCGATCTGGAAACACCATATATTTT.

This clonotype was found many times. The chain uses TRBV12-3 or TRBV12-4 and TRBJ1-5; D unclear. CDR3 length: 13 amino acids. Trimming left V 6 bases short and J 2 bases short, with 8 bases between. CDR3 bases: TGTGCCAGCAGGGAAGGCGGCAATCAGCCCCAGCATTTT. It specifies CASREGGNQPQHF.

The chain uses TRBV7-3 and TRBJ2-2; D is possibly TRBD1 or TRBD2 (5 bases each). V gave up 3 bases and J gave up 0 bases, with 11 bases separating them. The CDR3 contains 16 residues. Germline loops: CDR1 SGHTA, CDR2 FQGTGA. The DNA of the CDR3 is TGTGCCAGCAGCTTCACCTGGGGGACGAACACCGGGGAGCTGTTTTTT. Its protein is CASSFTWGTNTGELFF.

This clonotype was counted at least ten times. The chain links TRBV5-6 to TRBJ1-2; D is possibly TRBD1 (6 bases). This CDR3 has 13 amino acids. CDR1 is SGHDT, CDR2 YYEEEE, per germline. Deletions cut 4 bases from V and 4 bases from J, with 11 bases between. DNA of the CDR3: TGTGCCAGCAGCAGGGGACAAGCCTATGGCTACACCTTC. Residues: CASSRGQAYGYTF.

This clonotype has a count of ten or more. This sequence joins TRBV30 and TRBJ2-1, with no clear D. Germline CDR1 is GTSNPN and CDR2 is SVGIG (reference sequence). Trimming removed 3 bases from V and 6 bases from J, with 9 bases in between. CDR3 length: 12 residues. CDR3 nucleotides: TGTGCCTGGAGCCAACAGCGCAATGAGCAGTTCTTC. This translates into CAWSQQRNEQFF.

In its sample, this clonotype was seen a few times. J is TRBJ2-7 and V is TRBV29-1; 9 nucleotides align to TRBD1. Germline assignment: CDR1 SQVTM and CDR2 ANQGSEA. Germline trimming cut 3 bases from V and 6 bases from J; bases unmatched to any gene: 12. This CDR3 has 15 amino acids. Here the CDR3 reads CSVEEAQGATSEQYF. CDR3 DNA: TGCAGCGTTGAGGAAGCACAGGGGGCGACAAGCGAGCAGTACTTC.

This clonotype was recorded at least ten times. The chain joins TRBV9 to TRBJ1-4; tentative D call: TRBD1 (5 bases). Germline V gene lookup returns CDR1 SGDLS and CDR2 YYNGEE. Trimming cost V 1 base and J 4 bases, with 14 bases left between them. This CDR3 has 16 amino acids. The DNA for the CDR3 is TGTGCCAGCAGCGTAACCCAGGGTCCGGGTAATGAAAAACTGTTTTTT. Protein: CASSVTQGPGNEKLFF.

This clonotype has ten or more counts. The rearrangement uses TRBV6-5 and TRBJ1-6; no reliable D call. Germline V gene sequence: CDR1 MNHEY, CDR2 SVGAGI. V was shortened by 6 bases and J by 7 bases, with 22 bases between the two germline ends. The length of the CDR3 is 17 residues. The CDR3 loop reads CASSLSWAPGGNSPLHF. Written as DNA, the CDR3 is TGTGCCAGCAGCTTATCATGGGCCCCCGGAGGGAATTCACCCCTCCACTTT.

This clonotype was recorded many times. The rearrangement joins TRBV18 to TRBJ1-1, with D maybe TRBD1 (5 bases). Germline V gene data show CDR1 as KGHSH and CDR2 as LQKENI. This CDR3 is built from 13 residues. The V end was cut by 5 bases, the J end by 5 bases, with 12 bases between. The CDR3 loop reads CASSKTPGTEAFF. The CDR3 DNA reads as TGTGCCAGCTCAAAAACACCAGGGACTGAAGCTTTCTTT.

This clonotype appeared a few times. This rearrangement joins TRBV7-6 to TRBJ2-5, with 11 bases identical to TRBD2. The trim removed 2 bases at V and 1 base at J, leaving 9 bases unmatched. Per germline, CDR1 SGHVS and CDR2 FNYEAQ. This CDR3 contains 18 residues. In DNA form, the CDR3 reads TGTGCCAGCAGCTTATTAGCGGGAGGGAGTGCTACCCAAGAGACCCAGTACTTC. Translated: CASSLLAGGSATQETQYF.

The CDR3 DNA is TGTGCCAGCAGCTCTTCGATTTTGTACGAGCAGTACTTC. Protein product: CASSSSILYEQYF. The chain has TRBV7-9 and TRBJ2-7; no firm D call. Deletions cut 4 bases from V and 4 bases from J, with 11 bases between. The CDR3 length is 13 residues. Germline V gene sequence: CDR1 SEHNR, CDR2 FQNEAQ (reference sequence).

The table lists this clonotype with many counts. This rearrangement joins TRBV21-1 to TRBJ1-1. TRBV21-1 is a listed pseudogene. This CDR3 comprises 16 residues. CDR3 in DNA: TGTGCCAGCACGATCACTTGGACGGCCCTGAACACTGAAGCTTTCTTT. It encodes CASTITWTALNTEAFF.

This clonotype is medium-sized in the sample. In DNA, the CDR3 is TGTGCCAGCACCGGAAGGCGGGGCCGGGGCGAGCAGTACTTC. Its protein product is CASTGRRGRGEQYF. V usage is TRBV12-3 or TRBV12-4 and J usage is TRBJ2-7; a weak D match, TRBD2 (6 bases). The CDR3 runs to 14 residues. The ends were cut back, 7 bases at V and 6 bases at J, with 19 bases in the middle.

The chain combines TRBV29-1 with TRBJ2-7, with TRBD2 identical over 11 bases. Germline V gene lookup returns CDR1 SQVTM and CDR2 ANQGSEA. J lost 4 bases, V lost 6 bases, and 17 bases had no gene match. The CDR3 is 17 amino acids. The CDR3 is CSVRGVSGRAGEYEQYF. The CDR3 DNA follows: TGCAGCGTGAGGGGTGTTAGCGGGAGGGCCGGAGAGTACGAGCAGTACTTC.

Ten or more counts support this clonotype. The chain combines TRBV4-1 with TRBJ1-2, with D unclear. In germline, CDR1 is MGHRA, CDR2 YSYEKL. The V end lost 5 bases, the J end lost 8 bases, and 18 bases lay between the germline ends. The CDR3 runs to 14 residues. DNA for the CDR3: TGCGCCAGCAGCTACATTAGCCGCACCCGGGGCTACACCTTC. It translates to CASSYISRTRGYTF.

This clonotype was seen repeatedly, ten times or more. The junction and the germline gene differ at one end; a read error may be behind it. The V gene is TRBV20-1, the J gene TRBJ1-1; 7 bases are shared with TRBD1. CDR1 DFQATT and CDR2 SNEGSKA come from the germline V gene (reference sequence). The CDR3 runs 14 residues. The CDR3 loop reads CSAGPAGGNPEAFF. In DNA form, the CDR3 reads TGCAGTGCCGGACCAGCAGGGGGGAACCCTGAAGCTTTCTTT.

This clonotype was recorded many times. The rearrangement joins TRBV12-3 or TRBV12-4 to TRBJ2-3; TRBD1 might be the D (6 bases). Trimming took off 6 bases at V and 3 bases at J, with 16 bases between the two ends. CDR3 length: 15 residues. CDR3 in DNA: TGTGCCAGCAGCCCGGCAGGGGTTGAGACAGATACGCAGTATTTT. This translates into CASSPAGVETDTQYF.

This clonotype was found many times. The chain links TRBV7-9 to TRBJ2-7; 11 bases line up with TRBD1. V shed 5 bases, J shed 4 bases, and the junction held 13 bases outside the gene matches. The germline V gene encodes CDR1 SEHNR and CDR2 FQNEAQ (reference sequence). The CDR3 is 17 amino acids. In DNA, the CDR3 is TGTGCCAGCAGCCGCCAAGGGGGACAGGGGGGCTTTTACGAGCAGTACTTC. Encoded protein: CASSRQGGQGGFYEQYF.

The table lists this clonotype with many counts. CDR3 nucleotide sequence: TGTGCCAGCTCACCCCTAGCGGACGCCAGGGGAGATACGCAGTATTTT. Translation: CASSPLADARGDTQYF. The rearrangement uses TRBV18 and TRBJ2-3, with D possibly matching TRBD2 (7 bases). The germline V gene has CDR1 KGHSH and CDR2 LQKENI. V dropped 3 bases and J dropped 5 bases, with 18 bases sitting between them. The CDR3 covers 16 residues.

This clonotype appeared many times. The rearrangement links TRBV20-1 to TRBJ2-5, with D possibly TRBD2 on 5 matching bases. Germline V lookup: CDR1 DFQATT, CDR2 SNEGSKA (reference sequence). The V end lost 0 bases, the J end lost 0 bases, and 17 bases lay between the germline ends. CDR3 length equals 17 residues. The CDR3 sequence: CSARDPSAEAYQETQYF. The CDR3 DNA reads TGCAGTGCTAGAGATCCGTCAGCGGAGGCGTACCAAGAGACCCAGTACTTC.

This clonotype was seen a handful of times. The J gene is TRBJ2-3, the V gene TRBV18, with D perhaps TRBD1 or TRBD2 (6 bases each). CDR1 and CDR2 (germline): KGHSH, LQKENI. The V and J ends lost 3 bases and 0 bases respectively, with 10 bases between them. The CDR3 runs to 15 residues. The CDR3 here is CASSPLGGSTDTQYF. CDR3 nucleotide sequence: TGTGCCAGCTCACCTCTCGGGGGCAGCACAGATACGCAGTATTTT.

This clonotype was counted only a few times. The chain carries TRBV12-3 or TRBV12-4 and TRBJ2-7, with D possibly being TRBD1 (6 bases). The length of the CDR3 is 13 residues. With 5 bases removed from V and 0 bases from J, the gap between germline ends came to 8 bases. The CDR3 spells CASSRTVSYEQYF. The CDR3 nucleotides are TGTGCCAGCAGTCGGACAGTCTCCTACGAGCAGTACTTC.

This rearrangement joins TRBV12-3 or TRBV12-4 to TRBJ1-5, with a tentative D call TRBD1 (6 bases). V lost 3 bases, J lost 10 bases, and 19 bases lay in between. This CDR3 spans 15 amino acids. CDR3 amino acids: CASSFGGGPFQPQHF. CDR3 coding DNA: TGTGCCAGCAGTTTTGGTGGGGGCCCGTTCCAACCCCAGCATTTT.

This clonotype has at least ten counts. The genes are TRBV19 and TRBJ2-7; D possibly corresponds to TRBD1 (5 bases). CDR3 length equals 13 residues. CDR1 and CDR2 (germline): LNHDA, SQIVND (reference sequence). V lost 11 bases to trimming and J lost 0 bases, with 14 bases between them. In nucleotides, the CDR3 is TGTGCCTCGAGGCAGGGTGCCTCCTACGAGCAGTACTTC. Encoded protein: CASRQGASYEQYF.

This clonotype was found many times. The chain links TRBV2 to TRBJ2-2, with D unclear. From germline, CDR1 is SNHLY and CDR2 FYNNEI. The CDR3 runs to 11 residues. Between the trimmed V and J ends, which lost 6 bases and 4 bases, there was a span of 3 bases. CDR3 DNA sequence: TGTGCCAGCAGCACCACCGGGGAGCTGTTTTTT. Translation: CASSTTGELFF. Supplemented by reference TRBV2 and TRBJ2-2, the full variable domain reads EPEVTQTPSHQVTQMGQEVILRCVPISNHLYFYWYRQILGQKVEFLVSFYNNEISEKSEIFDDQFSVERPDGSNFTLKIRSTKLEDSAMYFCASSTTGELFFGEGSRLTVL.

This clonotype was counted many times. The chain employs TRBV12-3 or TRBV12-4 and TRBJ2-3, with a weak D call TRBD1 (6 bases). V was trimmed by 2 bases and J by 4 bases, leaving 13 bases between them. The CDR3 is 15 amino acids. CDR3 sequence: CASSLQGLSADTQYF. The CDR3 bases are TGTGCCAGCAGTTTACAGGGGCTTTCTGCAGATACGCAGTATTTT.

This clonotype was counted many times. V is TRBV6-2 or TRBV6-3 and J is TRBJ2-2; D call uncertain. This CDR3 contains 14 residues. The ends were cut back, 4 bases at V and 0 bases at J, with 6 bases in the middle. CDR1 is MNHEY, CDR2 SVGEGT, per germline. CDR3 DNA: TGTGCCAGCAGTTTGGTGTCGAACACCGGGGAGCTGTTTTTT. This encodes CASSLVSNTGELFF.

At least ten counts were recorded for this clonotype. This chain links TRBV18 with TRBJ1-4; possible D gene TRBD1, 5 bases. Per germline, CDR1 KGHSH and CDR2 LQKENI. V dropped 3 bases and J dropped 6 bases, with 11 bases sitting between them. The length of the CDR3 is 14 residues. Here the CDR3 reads CASSPVPGDEKLFF. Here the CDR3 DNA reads TGTGCCAGCTCACCGGTCCCGGGGGATGAAAAACTGTTTTTT.

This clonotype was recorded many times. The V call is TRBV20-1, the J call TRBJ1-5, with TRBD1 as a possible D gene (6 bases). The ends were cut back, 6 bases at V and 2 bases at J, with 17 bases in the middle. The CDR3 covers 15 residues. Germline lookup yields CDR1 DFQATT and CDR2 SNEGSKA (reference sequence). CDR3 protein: CSAPIGGTGNQPQHF. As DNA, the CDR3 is TGCAGTGCCCCGATTGGGGGCACGGGCAATCAGCCCCAGCATTTT.